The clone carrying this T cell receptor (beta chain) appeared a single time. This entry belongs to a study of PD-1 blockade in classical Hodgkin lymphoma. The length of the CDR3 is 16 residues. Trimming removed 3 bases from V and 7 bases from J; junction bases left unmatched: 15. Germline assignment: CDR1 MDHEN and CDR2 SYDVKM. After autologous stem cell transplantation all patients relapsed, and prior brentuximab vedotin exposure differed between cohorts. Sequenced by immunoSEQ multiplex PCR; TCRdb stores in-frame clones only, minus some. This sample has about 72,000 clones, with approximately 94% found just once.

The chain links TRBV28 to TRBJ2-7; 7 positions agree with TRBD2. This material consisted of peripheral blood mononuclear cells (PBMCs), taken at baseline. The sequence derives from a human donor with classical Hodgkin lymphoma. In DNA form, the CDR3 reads TGTGCCAGCAGTTTGGGAGGGGCCCCCTCCTCGGGGGAGCAGTACTTC. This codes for CASSLGGAPSSGEQYF.